A single sample gave rise to the 21 T cell receptor beta chains below, sequenced in a study of beta chain features in type 1 diabetes. Reverse transcribing all isolated RNA meant expressed TCRB transcripts were sequenced. This table comes from immunoSEQ multiplex PCR, and its TCRdb copy is limited to in-frame clones, with some not included. This sample has hundreds of thousands of clones, with around an eighth found just once. These TCRs are of unknown antigen specificity. Study-wide results and caveats: Shortening of TCRB CDR3s, moderate but significant, appeared in all four CD4+ subsets of Type 1 diabetes patients.

Sequenced material: naive CD4+ T cells from blood. These TCRs come from a woman aged 18-30 years with type 1 diabetes.

V and J are TRBV7-2 and TRBJ1-5; D gene unclear. Trimming cost V 5 bases and J 0 bases, with 2 bases left between them. The CDR3 is 12 amino acids. Germline assignment: CDR1 SGHTA and CDR2 FQGNSA. In nucleotides, the CDR3 is TGTGCCAGCAGCCGTAGCAATCAGCCCCAGCATTTT. Translating it yields CASSRSNQPQHF.

Only a few counts were recorded for this clone. This sequence joins TRBV20-1 and TRBJ1-5; D uncertain. The CDR3 contains 11 residues. Between the trimmed V and J ends, which lost 8 bases and 5 bases, there was a span of 10 bases. Per germline, CDR1 DFQATT and CDR2 SNEGSKA (reference sequence). The CDR3 DNA reads TGCAGTTCGCATTGGCATCAGCCCCAGCATTTT. Translating gives CSSHWHQPQHF.

This clone was detected only a few times. The chain is built from TRBV20-1 and TRBJ1-2; D may be TRBD1 (6 bases). The CDR3 consists of 11 residues. Germline loops: CDR1 DFQATT, CDR2 SNEGSKA (reference sequence). CDR3 residues: CRKQGKGGYTF. The CDR3 nucleotides read TGCAGGAAGCAGGGGAAAGGAGGCTACACCTTC.

This clone has more than one count but fewer than ten. V usage is TRBV14 and J usage is TRBJ2-7; no reliable D call. This CDR3 has 15 amino acids. The germline V and J ends were trimmed by 0 bases and 1 base, with 10 bases remaining between them. The germline V gene has CDR1 SGHDN and CDR2 FVKESK. DNA of the CDR3: TGTGCCAGCAGCCAAGATCTTCCCAGATCCTACGAGCAGTACTTC. This gives the protein CASSQDLPRSYEQYF. Full variable domain (rest looked up from reference TRBV14 and TRBJ2-7): EAGVTQFPSHSVIEKGQTVTLRCDPISGHDNLYWYRRVMGKEIKFLLHFVKESKQDESGMPNNRFLAERTGGTYSTLKVQPAELEDSGVYFCASSQDLPRSYEQYFGPGTRLTVT.

V and J are TRBV4-1 and TRBJ2-7; 9 bases line up with TRBD2. V gave up 8 bases and J gave up 2 bases; unmatched junction bases: 4. The CDR3 runs 13 residues. Germline V gene sequence: CDR1 MGHRA, CDR2 YSYEKL. The CDR3, as DNA: TGCGCCAGCTATAGCGGGAGTCCCTACGAGCAGTACTTC. Translating gives CASYSGSPYEQYF.

This clone was detected a few times. The chain is built from TRBV5-1 and TRBJ2-1; weak D call: TRBD2 (6 bases). V lost 5 bases to trimming and J lost 10 bases, with 22 bases between them. The CDR3 is 15 amino acids. Germline CDR1 is SGHRS and CDR2 is YFSETQ. The DNA for the CDR3 is TGCGCCAGCAGTCCTGGGAGGATAGTTGACGGGGAGCAGTTCTTC. This codes for CASSPGRIVDGEQFF.

The chain couples TRBV28 to TRBJ2-7; no firm D call. CDR1 and CDR2 from the germline V gene are MDHEN and SYDVKM. The CDR3 loop spans 13 amino acids. V lost 2 bases and J lost 5, with 10 bases in between. The CDR3 DNA reads TGTGCCAGCAGTTTAGCGGAAGTGCACGAGCAGTACTTC. It encodes CASSLAEVHEQYF.

This clone appeared a few times. The CDR3 sequence: CASSLATGRVRTEAFF. CDR3 DNA: TGTGCCAGCAGTTTAGCCACGGGCAGGGTACGGACTGAAGCTTTCTTT. The chain employs TRBV28 and TRBJ1-1; a weak D match, TRBD1 (5 bases). V was trimmed by 2 bases and J by 5 bases, leaving 18 bases between them. This CDR3 comprises 16 residues. Germline CDR1 and CDR2: MDHEN and SYDVKM.

The chain recombines TRBV25-1 with TRBJ2-2, with 7 bases that match TRBD1. Germline assignment: CDR1 MGHDK and CDR2 SYGVNS. J was trimmed by 4 bases and V by 0 bases; bases with no gene match: 11. This CDR3 spans 18 amino acids. The CDR3 spells CASSEYGRFRGPTGELFF. CDR3 DNA sequence: TGTGCCAGCAGTGAATATGGAAGGTTTAGGGGGCCCACCGGGGAGCTGTTTTTT. The complete variable domain, with remaining parts taken from reference TRBV25-1 and TRBJ2-2, reads EADIYQTPRYLVIGTGKKITLECSQTMGHDKMYWYQQDPGMELHLIHYSYGVNSTEKGDLSSESTVSRIRTEHFPLTLESARPSHTSQYLCASSEYGRFRGPTGELFFGEGSRLTVL.

The V call is TRBV30, the J call TRBJ2-7, with TRBD1 identical over 10 bases. The CDR3 is 15 residues long. CDR1 is GTSNPN and CDR2 is SVGIG in the germline V gene (reference sequence). Losses at the gene ends were 0 bases for V and 6 bases for J; bases not matched to a gene: 8. CDR3 nucleotides: TGTGCCTGGAGTGTCAGGGACAGGGGTTATTTCGAGCAGTACTTC. Translated: CAWSVRDRGYFEQYF.

This clone appeared a few times. This sequence joins TRBV29-1 and TRBJ2-3; D perhaps matches TRBD1 (5 bases). The V and J ends lost 8 bases and 2 bases respectively, with 11 bases between them. This CDR3 is built from 12 residues. Looked up from germline, CDR1 is SQVTM and CDR2 is ANQGSEA. This chain's CDR3 is CSLGPSTDTQYF. Written as DNA, the CDR3 is TGCAGCCTGGGGCCCTCCACAGATACGCAGTATTTT.

This clone was seen more than once but under ten times. J is TRBJ2-2 and V is TRBV27; no reliable D call. Trimming removed 2 bases from V and 2 bases from J, with 9 bases in between. Germline V lookup: CDR1 MNHEY, CDR2 SMNVEV (reference sequence). This CDR3 has 15 residues. The CDR3 nucleotides are TGTGCCAGCAGTTTACTTGGCGGAAACACCGGGGAGCTGTTTTTT. Translating it yields CASSLLGGNTGELFF.

This clone was found a few times. V usage is TRBV7-9 and J usage is TRBJ1-2, with 8 bases identical to TRBD1. Germline V gene sequence: CDR1 SEHNR, CDR2 FQNEAQ (reference sequence). V lost 10 bases, J lost 7 bases, and 11 bases stayed unmatched. The CDR3 is 13 amino acids. CDR3 region: CATSPGQGSGYTF. In DNA, the CDR3 is TGTGCCACCTCGCCTGGACAGGGTAGTGGCTACACCTTC. The entire variable domain, with the rest obtained from reference TRBV7-9 and TRBJ1-2, is as follows: DTGVSQNPRHKITKRGQNVTFRCDPISEHNRLYWYRQTLGQGPEFLTYFQNEAQLEKSRLLSDRFSAERPKGSFSTLEIQRTEQGDSAMYLCATSPGQGSGYTFGSGTRLTVV.

The V call is TRBV9, the J call TRBJ2-5; 9 bases align to TRBD2. CDR1 and CDR2 (germline): SGDLS, YYNGEE. Germline trimming cut 0 bases from V and 5 bases from J; bases unmatched to any gene: 8. The CDR3 extends over 16 amino acids. The CDR3 DNA sequence: TGTGCCAGCAGCGTAGGGCTAGCGGGGATGGGGGAGACCCAGTACTTC. Its protein is CASSVGLAGMGETQYF.

This chain connects TRBV15 to TRBJ2-1; possible D gene TRBD1, 5 bases. This CDR3 has 16 residues. Trimming removed 0 bases from V and 1 base from J, with 10 bases in between. Looked up from germline, CDR1 is LNHNV and CDR2 is YYDKDF (reference sequence). The CDR3 region has the DNA TGTGCCACCAGCAGAGATTATGGGGCTTCCTACAATGAGCAGTTCTTC. Translating it yields CATSRDYGASYNEQFF. The complete variable domain, with remaining parts taken from reference TRBV15 and TRBJ2-1, reads DAMVIQNPRYQVTQFGKPVTLSCSQTLNHNVMYWYQQKSSQAPKLLFHYYDKDFNNEADTPDNFQSRRPNTSFCFLDIRSPGLGDTAMYLCATSRDYGASYNEQFFGPGTRLTVL.

V and J are TRBV21-1 and TRBJ2-3; no check of the table's D call, TRBD2, against the DNA was made. TRBV21-1 is given as a pseudogene. The CDR3 runs to 15 residues. CDR3 amino acids: CASSKYQRSTDTQYF. The CDR3 DNA reads as TGTGCCAGCAGCAAATACCAGCGGAGCACAGATACGCAGTATTTT.

The chain employs TRBV19 and TRBJ2-1, with D hard to call. There are 13 residues in the CDR3. Per the germline V gene, CDR1 is LNHDA and CDR2 is SQIVND (reference sequence). The V end was cut by 4 bases, the J end by 5 bases, with 9 bases between. The CDR3 loop is CASSSRIHNEQFF. For the CDR3, the DNA is TGTGCCAGTAGTAGCAGGATCCACAATGAGCAGTTCTTC.

In its sample, this clone was seen a few times. The gene calls are TRBV5-4 and TRBJ2-1; the D gene is possibly TRBD2 (6 bases). The V gene lost 4 bases and the J gene lost 0 bases, with 14 bases spanning the gap. This CDR3 region has 16 residues. The germline V gene has CDR1 SGHNT and CDR2 YYREEE (reference sequence). The CDR3 DNA reads as TGTGCCAGCAGCGGTGGGACTCGACGCTCCTACAATGAGCAGTTCTTC. This sequence encodes CASSGGTRRSYNEQFF.

This clone appeared a few times. The rearrangement joins TRBV9 to TRBJ1-2; 8 bases are a match to TRBD1. The junction had 2 bases not matched to a gene; V was cut back by 3 bases and J by 7 bases. The CDR3 is made up of 12 amino acids. Germline CDR1 is SGDLS and CDR2 is YYNGEE. As DNA, the CDR3 is TGTGCCAGCAGCGAAGACAGGGGTGGCTACACCTTC. It specifies CASSEDRGGYTF.

This chain connects TRBV19 to TRBJ2-1, with a possible D match to TRBD2 (6 bases). This CDR3 spans 14 amino acids. With 7 bases removed from V and 5 bases from J, the gap between germline ends came to 15 bases. In germline, CDR1 is LNHDA, CDR2 SQIVND (reference sequence). The CDR3 bases are TGTGCCAGTACCACTCTGGGAGGCCACAATGAGCAGTTCTTC. It codes for CASTTLGGHNEQFF.

In nucleotides, the CDR3 is TGTGCCAGCTCACTCCTCGCAGGAGAGACCCAGTACTTC. As protein: CASSLLAGETQYF. The chain links TRBV18 to TRBJ2-5; D is unresolved. Deletions cut 4 bases from V and 4 bases from J, with 10 bases between. This CDR3 contains 13 residues. Germline V gene lookup returns CDR1 KGHSH and CDR2 LQKENI.